This TCR beta chain was found in a study of response to subunit inactivated influenza vaccine. Study results and caveats: That few new T cells are recruited by each seasonal influenza vaccination was the authors' suggestion.

A remark on this clonotype: Its antigen is still unknown.

A single record per CDR3 protein comes from TCRdb applying MiXCR to the RT-PCR reads. The data show fewer than 550,000 distinct CDR3 sequences, 25% seen once. Germline V gene lookup returns CDR1 SGHTA and CDR2 FQGNSA. The V segment lost 1 base and the J segment 9 bases; nucleotides outside the gene matches: 8. CDR3 length: 15 amino acids. This rearrangement joins TRBV7-2 to TRBJ2-1; 8 nucleotides match TRBD1. The material sequenced was CD4+ T cells sorted from PBMCs, taken more than 4 days after vaccination. This TCR was recovered from a man over 45 who received an inactivated influenza vaccine. CDR3 DNA sequence: TGTGCCAGCAGCTTAGAAGCGACAGGGGCGGGTGAGCAGTTCTTC. Translated: CASSLEATGAGEQFF.